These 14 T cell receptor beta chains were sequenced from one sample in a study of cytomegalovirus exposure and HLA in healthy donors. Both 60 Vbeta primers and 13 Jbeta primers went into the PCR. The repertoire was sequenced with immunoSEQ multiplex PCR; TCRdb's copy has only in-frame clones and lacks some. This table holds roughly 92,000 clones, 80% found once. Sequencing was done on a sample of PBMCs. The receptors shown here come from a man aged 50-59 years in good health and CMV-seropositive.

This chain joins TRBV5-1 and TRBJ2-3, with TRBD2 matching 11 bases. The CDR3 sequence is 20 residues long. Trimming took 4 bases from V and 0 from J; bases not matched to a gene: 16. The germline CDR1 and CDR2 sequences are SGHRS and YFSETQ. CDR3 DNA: TGCGCCAGCAGCGGGATGAGTGCTAGCGGGAGGCCAACTAGCACAGATACGCAGTATTTT. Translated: CASSGMSASGRPTSTDTQYF.

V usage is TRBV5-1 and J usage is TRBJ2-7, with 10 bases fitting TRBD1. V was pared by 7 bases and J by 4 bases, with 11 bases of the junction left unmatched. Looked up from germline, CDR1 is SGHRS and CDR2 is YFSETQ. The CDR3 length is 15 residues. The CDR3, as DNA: TGCGCCAGCCGCATAAGACAGGGGGCATCGTACGAGCAGTACTTC. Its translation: CASRIRQGASYEQYF.

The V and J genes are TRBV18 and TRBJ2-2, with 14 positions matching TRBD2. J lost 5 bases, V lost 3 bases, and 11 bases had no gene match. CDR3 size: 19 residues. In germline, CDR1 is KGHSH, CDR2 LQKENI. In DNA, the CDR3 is TGTGCCAGCTCACCCTTCGCACCGGGACTAGCGGGAGTTACCGGGGAGCTGTTTTTT. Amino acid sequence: CASSPFAPGLAGVTGELFF. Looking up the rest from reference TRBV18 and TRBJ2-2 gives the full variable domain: NAGVMQNPRHLVRRRGQEARLRCSPMKGHSHVYWYRQLPEEGLKFMVYLQKENIIDESGMPKERFSAEFPKEGPSILRIQQVVRGDSAAYFCASSPFAPGLAGVTGELFFGEGSRLTVL.

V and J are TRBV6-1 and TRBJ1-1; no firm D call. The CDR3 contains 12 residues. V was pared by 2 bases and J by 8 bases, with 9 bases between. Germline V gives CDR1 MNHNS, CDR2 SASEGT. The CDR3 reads CASSEWETEAFF. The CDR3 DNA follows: TGTGCCAGCAGTGAATGGGAGACAGAAGCTTTCTTT.

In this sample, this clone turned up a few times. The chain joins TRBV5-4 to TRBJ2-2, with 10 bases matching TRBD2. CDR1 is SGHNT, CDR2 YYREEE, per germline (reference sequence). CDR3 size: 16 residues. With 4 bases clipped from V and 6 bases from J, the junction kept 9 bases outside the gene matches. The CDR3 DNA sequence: TGTGCCAGCAGCCCCAAAGCGGGAGGGCCGGCCGGGGAGCTGTTTTTT. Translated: CASSPKAGGPAGELFF.

The CDR3 reads CATSRDRGKETQYF. CDR3 in DNA: TGTGCCACCAGCAGAGATCGAGGGAAGGAGACCCAGTACTTC. V gene TRBV15 combines with J gene TRBJ2-5; tentative D call: TRBD2 (5 bases). Trimming pared 0 bases from V and 5 bases from J, leaving 10 bases between. CDR3 length: 14 residues. Looked up from germline, CDR1 is LNHNV and CDR2 is YYDKDF (reference sequence).

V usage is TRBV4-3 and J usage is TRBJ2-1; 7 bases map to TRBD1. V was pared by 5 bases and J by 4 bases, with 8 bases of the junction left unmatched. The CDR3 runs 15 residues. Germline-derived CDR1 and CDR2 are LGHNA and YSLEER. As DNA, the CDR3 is TGCGCCAGCAGCTACCGGGACAGATATTACAATGAGCAGTTCTTC. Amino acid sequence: CASSYRDRYYNEQFF.

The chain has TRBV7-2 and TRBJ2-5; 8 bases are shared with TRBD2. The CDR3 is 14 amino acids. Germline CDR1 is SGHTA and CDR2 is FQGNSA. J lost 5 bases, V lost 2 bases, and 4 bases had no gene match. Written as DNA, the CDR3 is TGTGCCAGCAGCTTAATGTCGGGAGGGGAGACCCAGTACTTC. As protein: CASSLMSGGETQYF.

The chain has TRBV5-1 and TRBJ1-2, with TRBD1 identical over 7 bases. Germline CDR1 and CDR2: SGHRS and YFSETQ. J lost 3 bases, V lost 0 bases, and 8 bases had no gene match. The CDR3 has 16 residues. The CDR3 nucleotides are TGCGCCAGCAGCTTGGTAGGAGGGGGCTTGGACTATGGCTACACCTTC. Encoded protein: CASSLVGGGLDYGYTF. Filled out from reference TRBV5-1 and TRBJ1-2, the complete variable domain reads KAGVTQTPRYLIKTRGQQVTLSCSPISGHRSVSWYQQTPGQGLQFLFEYFSETQRNKGNFPGRFSGRQFSNSRSEMNVSTLELGDSALYLCASSLVGGGLDYGYTFGSGTRLTVV.

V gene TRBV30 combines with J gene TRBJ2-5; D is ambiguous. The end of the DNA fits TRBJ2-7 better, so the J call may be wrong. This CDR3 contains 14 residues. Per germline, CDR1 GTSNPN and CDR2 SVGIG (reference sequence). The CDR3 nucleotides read TGTGCCTGGAGTGTAGGCCCCCTAAACTACGAGCAGTACTTC. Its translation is CAWSVGPLNYEQYF.

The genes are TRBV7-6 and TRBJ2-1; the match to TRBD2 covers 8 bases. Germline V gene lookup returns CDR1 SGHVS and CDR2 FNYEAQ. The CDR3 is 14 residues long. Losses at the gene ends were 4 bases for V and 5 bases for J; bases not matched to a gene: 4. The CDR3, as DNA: TGTGCCAGCAGCTCCCGGACTAGCCACAATGAGCAGTTCTTC. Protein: CASSSRTSHNEQFF. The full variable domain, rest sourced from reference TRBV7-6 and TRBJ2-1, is GAGVSQSPRYKVTKRGQDVALRCDPISGHVSLYWYRQALGQGPEFLTYFNYEAQQDKSGLPNDRFSAERPEGSISTLTIQRTEQRDSAMYRCASSSRTSHNEQFFGPGTRLTVL.

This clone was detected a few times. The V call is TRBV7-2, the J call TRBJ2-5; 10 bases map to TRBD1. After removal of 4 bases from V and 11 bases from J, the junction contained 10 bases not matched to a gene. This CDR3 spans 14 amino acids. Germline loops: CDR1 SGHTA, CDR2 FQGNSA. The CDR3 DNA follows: TGTGCCAGCAGCTCGGGGACAGGGGCCCTGGAGCAGTACTTC. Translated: CASSSGTGALEQYF.

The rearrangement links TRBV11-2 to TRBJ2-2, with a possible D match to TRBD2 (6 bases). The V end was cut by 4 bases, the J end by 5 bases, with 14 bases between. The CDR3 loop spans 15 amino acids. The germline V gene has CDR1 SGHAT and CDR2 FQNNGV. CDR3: CASSSIYSGTGELFF. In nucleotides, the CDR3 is TGTGCCAGCAGCTCTATCTATAGCGGAACCGGGGAGCTGTTTTTT. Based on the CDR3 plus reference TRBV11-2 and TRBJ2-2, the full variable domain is EAGVAQSPRYKIIEKRQSVAFWCNPISGHATLYWYQQILGQGPKLLIQFQNNGVVDDSQLPKDRFSAERLKGVDSTLKIQPAKLEDSAVYLCASSSIYSGTGELFFGEGSRLTVL.

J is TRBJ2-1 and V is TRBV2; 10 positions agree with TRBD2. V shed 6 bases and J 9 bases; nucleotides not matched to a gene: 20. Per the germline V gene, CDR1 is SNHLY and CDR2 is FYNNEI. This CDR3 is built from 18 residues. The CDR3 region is CASRLGQWELSGRSEQFF. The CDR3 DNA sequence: TGTGCCAGCAGACTGGGACAGTGGGAGCTTAGCGGGAGGAGTGAGCAGTTCTTC.